The 3 T cell receptor beta chains listed next were all sequenced from one sample in a study of shared clonotypes between healthy human individuals. Here immunoSEQ multiplex PCR was the method, and the copy in TCRdb shows in-frame clones only, minus some. The top ten clones hold approximately 2% of a sample with about 730,000 clones, roughly 72% of them seen once. The specimen sequenced was memory CD4+ T cells sorted from blood. Documented subset: CD45RA-negative fraction. All receptors derive from a woman aged 25 to 39 in good health.

The CDR3 nucleotides are TGCAGCGTTCCCGTATCCGGGAGGGCAAAGAAAGAGACCCAGTACTTC. Protein product: CSVPVSGRAKKETQYF. The genes are TRBV29-1 and TRBJ2-5; TRBD2 aligns across 8 bases. Germline V gene lookup returns CDR1 SQVTM and CDR2 ANQGSEA. With 5 bases clipped from V and 3 bases from J, the junction kept 14 bases outside the gene matches. This CDR3 is built from 16 residues.

The CDR3 region is CATSRVREGSTDTQYF. The CDR3 DNA reads as TGTGCCACCAGCAGAGTCCGAGAGGGGAGCACAGATACGCAGTATTTT. V and J are TRBV15 and TRBJ2-3; D may correspond to TRBD1 or TRBD2 (5 bases each). The CDR3 covers 16 residues. The V gene's germline CDR1 is LNHNV and CDR2 YYDKDF (reference sequence). V was pared by 1 base and J by 0 bases, with 11 bases between.

The chain carries TRBV5-1 and TRBJ2-5; 13 nucleotides line up with TRBD2. This CDR3 is 18 amino acids long. The J segment lost 0 bases and the V segment lost 3 bases, leaving 8 bases of the junction unmatched. The germline V gene has CDR1 SGHRS and CDR2 YFSETQ. The CDR3 protein is CASSSGTSGAYHQETQYF. The CDR3 nucleotides read TGCGCCAGCAGCTCCGGGACTAGCGGGGCTTACCACCAAGAGACCCAGTACTTC.